This entry describes one TCR beta chain. No antigen is known for it. This sample is part of a study of cytomegalovirus exposure and HLA in healthy donors. Overall study findings and caveats: CMV antigen specificity was confirmed in vitro for three CMV-associated chains.

The primer mix had 60 Vbeta and 13 Jbeta primers. The protocol was immunoSEQ multiplex PCR, while the TCRdb copy is restricted to in-frame clones and leaves out a portion. Altogether about 130,000 clones are present, roughly 70% being singletons, with the ten largest covering roughly 3.1%. Germline lookup yields CDR1 SNHLY and CDR2 FYNNEI. The CDR3 spans 13 residues. Trimming took 9 bases from V and 0 from J; bases not matched to a gene: 5. The J gene is TRBJ2-7, the V gene TRBV2; 7 bases agree with TRBD2. The sample was PBMCs. This receptor was identified in a man in his thirties or forties in good health and CMV-seronegative. The CDR3, as DNA: TGTGCCAGAGGGAGGGAGAGCTCCTACGAGCAGTACTTC. Translated, it gives CARGRESSYEQYF.